This T cell receptor beta chain was recorded in a study of metastatic and nonmetastatic thyroid tumors. Study overall: Comparative analysis of repertoires was undertaken across blood and tumor or nodule tissue obtained from malignant and benign thyroid patients.

This clone came up many times. Its antigen is unidentified. A single base separates this from a much larger clone, so it may be a read error. Different DNA sequences within this sample yield the same CDR3. Per the study methods: Clinicopathological groups differed in CDR3, with these differences serving to build a distant-metastasis classifier for papillary thyroid cancer. TCRdb re-clonotyped the PCR reads via MiXCR. For this entry, the V and J calls and clone size follow TCRdb and not the study's own pipeline. Of tens of thousands of clones in the sample, 20% were seen once. Nobody among the patients had been given any treatment before thyroid surgery. General study findings and limits: As reported, TCR beta diversity in blood and tumor was significantly higher in malignant thyroid tumors than in benign nodules.

This CDR3 comprises 14 residues. Trimming took off 6 bases at V and 6 bases at J, with 17 bases between the two ends. Germline assignment: CDR1 DFQATT and CDR2 SNEGSKA (reference sequence). This sequence originates from a female donor with papillary thyroid cancer or a benign thyroid nodule (not recorded which). Some clones in this sample may be carry-over from other donors' samples. The specimen sequenced was adjacent normal tissue. The gene calls are TRBV20-1 and TRBJ2-2, with D perhaps matching TRBD2 (5 bases). CDR3 loop: CSATREGNPGELFF. The CDR3 DNA sequence: TGCAGTGCGACGAGAGAGGGAAACCCCGGGGAGCTGTTTTTT.